A selection of T cell receptor beta chains follows, all from one sample in a study of immune evolution from preneoplasia to lung adenocarcinoma. The repertoire was sequenced with immunoSEQ multiplex PCR; TCRdb's copy has only in-frame clones and lacks some. Of roughly 5,400 clones listed, 80% to 90% are singletons. The sequenced sample consisted of FFPE adjacent normal lung tissue. Receptors originate from a donor of 70 years or more with lung adenocarcinoma. Both conserved end residues are part of each CDR3. D genes are given only for firm matches. Size is stated for part of the rows, as once, few or many counts, or as a class when the clone is expanded.

d_call cdr3_length j_call v_call clone_size cdr3_aa cdr3_nt
. 13 TRBJ2-1 TRBV12-5 . CASGSTGFHEQFF TGTGCTAGTGGTTCAACAGGGTTCCATGAGCAGTTCTTC
. 16 TRBJ2-1 TRBV4-1 . CTSSPWDWPSRNEQFF TGCACCAGCAGCCCATGGGACTGGCCTTCAAGGAATGAGCAGTTCTTC
TRBD1 19 TRBJ1-1 TRBV30 . CAWFYRDRDGKTENTEAFF TGTGCCTGGTTTTACCGGGACAGGGACGGGAAGACGGAGAACACTGAAGCTTTCTTT
. 14 TRBJ1-2 TRBV5-1 . CASSLEGEHYGYTF TGCGCCAGCAGCTTGGAAGGGGAACACTATGGCTACACCTTC
. 19 TRBJ2-3 TRBV5-8 . CASSNFRGTSFSSTDTQYF TGTGCCAGCAGCAACTTTCGGGGGACTTCTTTCTCTAGCACAGATACGCAGTATTTT
TRBD1 13 TRBJ2-2 TRBV7-3 once CASSLRQGGELFF TGTGCCAGCAGCTTAAGACAGGGCGGGGAGCTGTTTTTT
TRBD2 15 TRBJ2-5 TRBV29-1 few CSVEGTSGRVETQYF TGCAGCGTTGAAGGGACTAGCGGGAGGGTAGAGACCCAGTACTTC
. 12 TRBJ1-2 TRBV25-1 . CASSSGLYGYTF TGTGCCAGCAGCTCCGGGCTTTATGGCTACACCTTC
TRBD1 14 TRBJ2-7 TRBV5-1 . CASSLAGQESEQYF TGCGCCAGCAGCTTGGCCGGACAGGAAAGCGAGCAGTACTTC
. 13 TRBJ1-4 TRBV10-3 . CATTDRTNEKLFF TGTGCCACCACTGACAGGACTAATGAAAAACTGTTTTTT
TRBD2 17 TRBJ2-4 TRBV4-1 . CASSQGGTSGVGNIQYF TGCGCCAGCAGCCAAGGGGGCACTAGCGGGGTCGGGAACATTCAGTACTTC
. 18 TRBJ1-5 TRBV28 few CASSLPAGGGRGNQPQHF TGTGCCAGCAGTTTACCGGCCGGGGGGGGAAGGGGCAATCAGCCCCAGCATTTT
. 14 TRBJ2-7 TRBV19 once CASSISGESYEQYF TGTGCCAGTAGTATCTCAGGGGAGTCCTACGAGCAGTACTTC
. 11 TRBJ1-1 TRBV4-2 . CASSPGIEAFF TGTGCCAGCAGCCCGGGGATTGAAGCTTTCTTT
TRBD2 14 TRBJ2-3 TRBV19 once CASRMAGESDTQYF TGTGCCAGTAGAATGGCGGGAGAGTCAGATACGCAGTATTTT
. 14 TRBJ2-4 TRBV2 . CASSTGAAKNIQYF TGTGCCAGCAGTACGGGGGCAGCCAAAAACATTCAGTACTTC
TRBD2 14 TRBJ2-7 TRBV10-3 . CAISEPSGSYEQYF TGTGCCATCAGTGAACCTAGCGGGAGTTACGAGCAGTACTTC
. 13 TRBJ1-5 TRBV5-8 . CASSPGRGQPQHF TGTGCCAGCAGCCCTGGGAGGGGTCAGCCCCAGCATTTT
TRBD1 14 TRBJ2-5 TRBV6-1 . CASSGLTGWETQYF TGTGCCAGCAGTGGGCTGACAGGGTGGGAGACCCAGTACTTC
TRBD2 17 TRBJ2-3 TRBV7-2 . CASSYPPSGSGGDTQYF TGTGCCAGCAGCTACCCCCCAAGCGGGAGTGGTGGAGATACGCAGTATTTT
. 15 TRBJ2-5 TRBV18 . CASSPDTGKGETQYF TGTGCCAGCTCACCAGACACAGGGAAGGGAGAGACCCAGTACTTC
. 15 TRBJ2-2 TRBV7-5 . CARSYPPSNTGELFF TGTGCCAGAAGCTACCCCCCCTCGAACACCGGGGAGCTGTTTTTT
. 17 TRBJ1-1 TRBV2 . CASSPSPSTSMNTEAFF TGTGCCAGCAGTCCTTCCCCTTCGACAAGTATGAACACTGAAGCTTTCTTT
TRBD1 13 TRBJ1-1 TRBV27 few CASSFNRGRRAFF TGTGCCAGCAGTTTTAACAGGGGGCGAAGAGCTTTCTTT
TRBD2 16 TRBJ2-5 TRBV14 . CASSQATSGFQETQYF TGTGCCAGCAGCCAAGCGACTAGCGGGTTTCAAGAGACCCAGTACTTC
. 13 TRBJ2-7 TRBV15 once CATSPGTSYEQYF TGTGCCACCAGCCCGGGAACCTCCTACGAGCAGTACTTC
TRBD1 14 TRBJ1-5 TRBV19 few CASSMGQGYQPQHF TGTGCCAGTAGTATGGGACAGGGGTATCAGCCCCAGCATTTT
. 13 TRBJ1-5 TRBV6-6 . CASTGTSNQPQHF TGTGCCAGTACGGGGACAAGCAATCAGCCCCAGCATTTT
. 15 TRBJ2-7 TRBV9 . CASSAQTGQGEVQYF TGTGCCAGCAGCGCCCAGACAGGACAAGGGGAGGTGCAGTACTTC
. 12 TRBJ2-1 TRBV5-1 . CASSEALNEQFF TGCGCCAGCAGCGAAGCGCTCAATGAGCAGTTCTTC
. 15 TRBJ1-1 TRBV7-2 . CASSSQTGLNTLAFF TGTGCCAGCAGCTCCCAGACAGGACTCAATACTTTGGCTTTCTTT
TRBD1 16 TRBJ1-2 TRBV7-2 . CASSFRDSLQNYGYTF TGTGCCAGCAGCTTCCGGGACAGCTTACAGAACTATGGCTACACCTTC
. 15 TRBJ2-1 TRBV7-9 . CASSSRDSTYNEQFF TGTGCCAGCAGCTCCCGGGACTCAACCTACAATGAGCAGTTCTTC